The next 2 T cell receptor beta chains were all read from a single sample in a study of T cells after yellow fever vaccination. TCRdb reprocessed the 5' RACE reads via MiXCR and lists one record per CDR3 protein. The profile shows 95,000 to 150,000 distinct CDR3 sequences, approximately 16% of them singletons. The sample consisted of CD8+ T cells sorted from PBMCs, taken 5 days after the yellow fever booster vaccination. The receptors derive from a young man who received the YFV17D yellow fever vaccine.

This clonotype occurred a few times. V gene TRBV7-8 combines with J gene TRBJ2-7, with TRBD1 matching over 8 bases. The CDR3 totals 15 residues. With V trimmed by 5 bases and J by 3 bases, 9 bases remained unmatched. Germline CDR1 SGHVS, CDR2 FQNEAQ. CDR3 protein: CASSPPGGLLYEQYF. Written as DNA, the CDR3 is TGTGCCAGCAGCCCCCCAGGGGGCCTACTCTACGAGCAGTACTTC. The whole variable domain, remainder taken from reference TRBV7-8 and TRBJ2-7, is GAGVSQSPRYKVAKRGQDVALRCDPISGHVSLFWYQQALGQGPEFLTYFQNEAQLDKSGLPSDRFFAERPEGSVSTLKIQRTQQEDSAVYLCASSPPGGLLYEQYFGPGTRLTVT.

The chain links TRBV7-9 to TRBJ2-7, with D possibly TRBD2 on 6 matching bases. Germline V CDR1 and CDR2: SEHNR, FQNEAQ (reference sequence). The V and J ends lost 3 bases and 6 bases respectively, with 9 bases between them. This CDR3 spans 12 amino acids. The CDR3 spells CASSFLGGEQYV. CDR3 sequence (DNA): TGTGCCAGCAGCTTTTTGGGAGGCGAGCAGTACGTC.